This is a list of T cell receptor beta chains from one sample in a study of technical replicates of blood from a handful of donors. Assay: immunoSEQ multiplex PCR; the TCRdb copy retains only in-frame clones and omits some. The sample holds tens of thousands of clones, over 80% seen once. The sequenced material came from T cells isolated from PBMCs. These receptor sequences come from a human donor in good health. CDR3s include the opening cysteine and the closing phenylalanine or tryptophan. Each record gives: CDR3 length, D gene, V gene, clone size, J gene, CDR3 protein, CDR3 DNA. The D gene is left open where the match is weak. Clone size appears in some rows only: once, few, many, or a class for an expanded clone.

>14|.|TRBV6-5|.|TRBJ1-4
CASSYFSGVEKLFF
TGTGCCAGCAGTTACTTCTCAGGGGTTGAAAAACTGTTTTTT
>15|TRBD1|TRBV19|.|TRBJ2-7
CASSIRTGGPYEQYF
TGTGCCAGTAGTATCCGGACAGGGGGCCCCTACGAGCAGTACTTC
>16|TRBD2|TRBV6-6|.|TRBJ2-3
CASRHGLAVRTDTQYF
TGTGCCAGCAGACACGGACTAGCGGTGCGCACAGATACGCAGTATTTT
>16|TRBD1|TRBV19|.|TRBJ2-7
CASSITGTESYYEQYF
TGTGCCAGTAGTATAACCGGGACAGAGAGCTACTACGAGCAGTACTTC
>12|.|TRBV11-2|.|TRBJ1-2
CASSFRQDGYTF
TGTGCCAGCAGCTTTAGGCAGGATGGCTACACCTTC
>16|.|TRBV6-6|.|TRBJ2-2
CASSYGPGLNTGELFF
TGTGCCAGCAGTTACGGCCCAGGCTTGAACACCGGGGAGCTGTTTTTT
>15|TRBD2|TRBV7-2|.|TRBJ2-7
CASSLSGLAAYEQYF
TGTGCCAGCAGCTTATCGGGCCTAGCGGCCTACGAGCAGTACTTC
>13|TRBD2|TRBV10-3|.|TRBJ2-7
CATLAGEEYEQYF
TGTGCCACCCTAGCGGGAGAGGAATACGAGCAGTACTTC
>12|.|TRBV2|.|TRBJ2-5
CASSGQGETQYF
TGTGCCAGCAGTGGTCAGGGAGAGACCCAGTACTTC
>15|TRBD1|TRBV13|once|TRBJ2-7
CASSLGRGIIYEQYF
TGTGCCAGCAGCTTAGGCAGGGGGATTATCTACGAGCAGTACTTC
>14|.|TRBV9|.|TRBJ1-1
CASSVGHRNTEAFF
TGTGCCAGCAGCGTAGGTCACAGGAACACTGAAGCTTTCTTT
>15|TRBD1|TRBV10-3|.|TRBJ1-2
CAIFGTGGRGYGYTF
TGTGCCATCTTTGGGACAGGGGGCAGGGGCTATGGCTACACCTTC
>14|.|TRBV19|.|TRBJ2-5
CASSDGITGETQYF
TGTGCCAGTAGTGATGGGATAACAGGAGAGACCCAGTACTTC
>14|TRBD1|TRBV6-5|.|TRBJ2-7
CASSIPGQGFEQYF
TGTGCCAGCAGTATTCCGGGACAGGGATTCGAGCAGTACTTC
>17|.|TRBV14|.|TRBJ2-7
CASSQDGHREVSYEQYF
TGTGCCAGCAGCCAAGATGGTCACAGGGAAGTCTCCTACGAGCAGTACTTC
>13|TRBD1|TRBV6-1|.|TRBJ1-3
CASGTGALNTIYF
TGTGCCAGCGGAACAGGGGCCTTAAACACCATATATTTT
>17|TRBD2|TRBV7-3|.|TRBJ2-1
CASSLTPRREPRNEQFF
TGTGCCAGCAGCTTAACGCCGCGGCGGGAGCCCCGCAATGAGCAGTTCTTC
>15|.|TRBV4-2|.|TRBJ1-1
CASSQDWQGRTEAFF
TGTGCCAGCAGCCAAGATTGGCAGGGTCGGACTGAAGCTTTCTTT
>15|.|TRBV7-9|.|TRBJ1-4
CASSLSRGGSEKLFF
TGTGCCAGCAGCTTATCCAGGGGTGGATCTGAAAAACTGTTTTTT
>15|TRBD1|TRBV18|.|TRBJ1-4
CASSPPGTAHEKLFF
TGTGCCAGCTCACCACCCGGGACAGCCCATGAAAAACTGTTTTTT